This TCR beta chain originates from a study of blood T cell repertoires in COVID-19. Study-wide context: The United States, Italy and Spain provided the acute and convalescent COVID-19 samples.

V lost 1 base to trimming and J lost 1 base, with 5 bases between them. CDR3 length equals 13 residues. Per the original methods: Cell counts per sample came from amplifying reference gene primers. Generated by immunoSEQ multiplex PCR, the TCRdb table keeps only in-frame clones and is missing some. V and J calls and clone size are those listed in that table; D and trimming were worked out from the DNA. The table includes approximately 140,000 clones, approximately 83% detected once. Sequenced sample: peripheral blood. The TCR comes from a woman in her sixties with COVID-19, enrolled during active disease. The chain is built from TRBV5-3 and TRBJ1-1; D is uncertain. TRBV5-3 falls under the ORF class, with uncertain function. The CDR3 reads CARSLHWNTEAFF. The CDR3 DNA is TGTGCCAGAAGCTTGCACTGGAACACTGAAGCTTTCTTT.